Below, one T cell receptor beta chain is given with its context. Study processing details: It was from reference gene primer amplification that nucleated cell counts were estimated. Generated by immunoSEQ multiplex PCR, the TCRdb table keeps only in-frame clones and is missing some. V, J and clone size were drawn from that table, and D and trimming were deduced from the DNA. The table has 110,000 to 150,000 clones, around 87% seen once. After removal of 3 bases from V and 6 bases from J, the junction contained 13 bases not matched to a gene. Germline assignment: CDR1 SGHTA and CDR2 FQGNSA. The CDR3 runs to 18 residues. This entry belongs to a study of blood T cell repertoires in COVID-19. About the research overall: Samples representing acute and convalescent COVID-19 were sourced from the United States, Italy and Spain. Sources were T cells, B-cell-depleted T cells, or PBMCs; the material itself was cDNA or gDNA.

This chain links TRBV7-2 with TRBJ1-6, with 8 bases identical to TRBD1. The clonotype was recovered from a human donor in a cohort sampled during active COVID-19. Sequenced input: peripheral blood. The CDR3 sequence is CASSLRQGASFSNSPLHF. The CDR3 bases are TGTGCCAGCAGCTTGAGGCAGGGGGCTTCCTTCAGTAATTCACCCCTCCACTTT.